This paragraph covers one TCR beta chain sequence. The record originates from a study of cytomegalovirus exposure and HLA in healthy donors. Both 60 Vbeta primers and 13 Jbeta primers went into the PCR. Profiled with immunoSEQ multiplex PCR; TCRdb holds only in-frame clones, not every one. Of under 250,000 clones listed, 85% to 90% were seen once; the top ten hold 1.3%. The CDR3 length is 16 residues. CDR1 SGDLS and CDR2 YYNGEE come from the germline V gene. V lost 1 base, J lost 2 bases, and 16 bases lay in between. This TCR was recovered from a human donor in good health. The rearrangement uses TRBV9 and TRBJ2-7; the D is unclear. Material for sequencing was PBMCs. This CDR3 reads CASSVSPGASTYEQYF. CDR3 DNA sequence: TGTGCCAGCAGCGTAAGTCCCGGAGCCAGTACCTACGAGCAGTACTTC. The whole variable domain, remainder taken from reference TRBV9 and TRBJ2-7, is DSGVTQTPKHLITATGQRVTLRCSPRSGDLSVYWYQQSLDQGLQFLIQYYNGEERAKGNILERFSAQQFPDLHSELNLSSLELGDSALYFCASSVSPGASTYEQYFGPGTRLTVT.